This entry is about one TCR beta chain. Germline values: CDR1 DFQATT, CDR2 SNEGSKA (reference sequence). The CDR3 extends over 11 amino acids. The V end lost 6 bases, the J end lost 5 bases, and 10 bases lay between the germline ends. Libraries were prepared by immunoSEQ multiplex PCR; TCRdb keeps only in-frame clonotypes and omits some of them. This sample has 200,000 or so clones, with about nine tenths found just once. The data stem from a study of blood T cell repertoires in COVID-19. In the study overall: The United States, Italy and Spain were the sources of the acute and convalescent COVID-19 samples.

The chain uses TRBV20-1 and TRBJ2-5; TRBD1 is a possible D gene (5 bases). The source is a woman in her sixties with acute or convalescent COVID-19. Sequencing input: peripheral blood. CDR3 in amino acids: CSAGKGETQYF. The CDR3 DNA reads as TGCAGTGCCGGAAAGGGGGAGACCCAGTACTTC.